This note documents a single T cell receptor (beta chain) sequence. This sample is part of a study of shared clonotypes between healthy human individuals. Using immunoSEQ multiplex PCR, the repertoire was profiled, and TCRdb retains in-frame clones only, with some absent. The repertoire consists of more than 500,000 clones, with about 95% occurring once and the leading ten covering around 0.12%. Naive CD8 populations comprised CD45RO-negative cells positively selected for CCR7, excluding terminally differentiated effector memory CD45RA+ cells. There are 12 residues in the CDR3. V lost 4 bases and J 5 bases, leaving 7 bases between the germline ends. Looked up from germline, CDR1 is SNHLY and CDR2 is FYNNEI.

This sequence originates from a woman aged 30 to 39 in good health. Sequencing was carried out using naive CD8+ T cells sorted from blood. V usage is TRBV2 and J usage is TRBJ2-3; D gene unclear. The DNA for the CDR3 is TGTGCCAGCAGTGTCACGCTAGATACGCAGTATTTT. Translation: CASSVTLDTQYF.